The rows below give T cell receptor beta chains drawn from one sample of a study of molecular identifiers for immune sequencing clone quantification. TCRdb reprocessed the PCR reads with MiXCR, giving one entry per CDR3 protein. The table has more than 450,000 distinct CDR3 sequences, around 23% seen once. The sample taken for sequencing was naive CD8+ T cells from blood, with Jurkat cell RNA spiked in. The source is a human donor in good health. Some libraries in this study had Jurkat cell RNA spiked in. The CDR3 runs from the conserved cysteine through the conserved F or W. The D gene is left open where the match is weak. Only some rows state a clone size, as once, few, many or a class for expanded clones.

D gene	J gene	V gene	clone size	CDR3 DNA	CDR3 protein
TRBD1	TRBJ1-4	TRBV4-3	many	TGCGCCAGCAGCCAAGAATGGCAGGGGGCCGAAAAACTGTTTTTT	CASSQEWQGAEKLFF
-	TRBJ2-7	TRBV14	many	TGTGCCAGCAGCCAAGGCCGACTCGAGCAGTACTTC	CASSQGRLEQYF
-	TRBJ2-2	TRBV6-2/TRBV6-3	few	TGTGCCAGCAGACCAATACTAGAGAACACCGGGGAGCTGTTTTTT	CASRPILENTGELFF
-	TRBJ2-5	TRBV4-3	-	TGCGCCAGCAGCCAAGATAGGGCAGGACAAGAGACCCAGTACTTC	CASSQDRAGQETQYF
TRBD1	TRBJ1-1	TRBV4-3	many	TGCGCCAGCAGCTACACCAGGGGGCTGATGACTGAAGCTTTCTTT	CASSYTRGLMTEAFF
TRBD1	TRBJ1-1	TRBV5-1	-	TGCGCCAGCAGCTTGGAACAGGGGACAATGAACACTGAAGCTTTCTTT	CASSLEQGTMNTEAFF
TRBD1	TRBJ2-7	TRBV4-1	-	TGCGCCAGCAGCCCACTTATAGGGGGACAGAGCTCCTACGAGCAGTACTTC	CASSPLIGGQSSYEQYF
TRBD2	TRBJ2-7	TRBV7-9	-	TGTGCCAGCAGCGGGACTAGCGGGAACCACGAGCAGTACTTC	CASSGTSGNHEQYF
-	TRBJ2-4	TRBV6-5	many	TGTGCCAGCAGTTACTCGATGGCTTCAGTCGGAAAAAACATTCAGTACTTC	CASSYSMASVGKNIQYF
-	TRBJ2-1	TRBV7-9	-	TGTGCCAGCAGCTCCCGACAGAGGAGCTACAATGAGCAGTTCTTC	CASSSRQRSYNEQFF
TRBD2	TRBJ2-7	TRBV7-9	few	TGTGCCAGCAGCCGCCTAACTAGCGGGGCCTACGAGCAGTACTTC	CASSRLTSGAYEQYF
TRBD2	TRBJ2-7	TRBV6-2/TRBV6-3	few	TGTGCCAGCAGCCGAGGGGAGGGCACTTACGAGCAGTACTTC	CASSRGEGTYEQYF
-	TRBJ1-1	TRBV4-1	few	TGCGCCAGCAGCCATCCCCCCACTGAAGCTTTCTTT	CASSHPPTEAFF
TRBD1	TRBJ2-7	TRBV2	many	TGTGCCAGCAGTTCTGACAGGGGGGGCTCGATACTGACCTACGAGCAGTACTTC	CASSSDRGGSILTYEQYF
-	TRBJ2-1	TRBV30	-	TGTGCCTGGGGGGCCCCCTACAATGAGCAGTTCTTC	CAWGAPYNEQFF
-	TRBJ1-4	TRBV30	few	TGTGCCTGGAGGCCCCCGGGGGCGACTAATGAAAAACTGTTTTTT	CAWRPPGATNEKLFF